The 15 T cell receptor beta chains presented below share a single source sample, sequenced in a study of blood T cell repertoires in COVID-19. Profiling relied on immunoSEQ multiplex PCR, and the TCRdb table lists in-frame clones only, not all of them. This table has 100,000 to 150,000 clones, more than 75% appearing once. Sequenced sample: peripheral blood. All receptors derive from a man between 45 and 60 years old with acute or convalescent COVID-19.

The chain has TRBV29-1 and TRBJ1-1; D is perhaps TRBD1 (5 bases). V dropped 4 bases and J dropped 1 base, with 10 bases sitting between them. Germline V gene sequence: CDR1 SQVTM, CDR2 ANQGSEA. This CDR3 has 13 residues. The CDR3 bases are TGCAGCGTTGGGAGGGGAGAGAACACTGAAGCTTTCTTT. Amino acid sequence: CSVGRGENTEAFF.

V and J are TRBV11-3 and TRBJ1-3; the match to TRBD1 covers 7 bases. The V segment lost 5 bases and the J segment 0 bases; nucleotides outside the gene matches: 1. CDR3 length equals 14 residues. The germline V gene has CDR1 SGHNT and CDR2 YENEEA. The CDR3 coding sequence is TGTGCCAGCAGCCCAGGGGGCTCTGGAAACACCATATATTTT. This gives the protein CASSPGGSGNTIYF.

The chain combines TRBV28 with TRBJ1-2; 8 positions agree with TRBD1. V gave up 4 bases and J gave up 3 bases; unmatched junction bases: 4. The CDR3 is 14 amino acids. CDR1 is MDHEN, CDR2 SYDVKM, per germline. For the CDR3, the DNA is TGTGCCAGCAGTTCCTCAGGGGGCGACTATGGCTACACCTTC. Its protein product is CASSSSGGDYGYTF.

The chain is built from TRBV10-2 and TRBJ1-6; 10 bases are a match to TRBD1. Germline CDR1 WSHSY, CDR2 SAAADI. This CDR3 region has 15 residues. V dropped 10 bases and J dropped 7; count of bases not matched to a gene: 10. For the CDR3, the DNA is TGCGCCACCAGACAGGGGGCTTTTGGGAATTCACCCCTCCACTTT. Its protein product is CATRQGAFGNSPLHF.

The chain has TRBV6-2 or TRBV6-3 and TRBJ2-1; 13 nucleotides agree with TRBD2. After removal of 5 bases from V and 6 bases from J, the junction contained 13 bases not matched to a gene. The CDR3 totals 18 residues. From germline, CDR1 is MNHEY and CDR2 SVGEGT. This chain's CDR3 is CASSQRLLLAGGSNEQFF. CDR3 DNA: TGTGCCAGCAGTCAACGCCTATTACTAGCGGGAGGGAGCAATGAGCAGTTCTTC.

The chain employs TRBV10-2 and TRBJ2-7; 7 bases are shared with TRBD2. V shed 2 bases, J shed 6 bases, and the junction held 1 base outside the gene matches. CDR1 WSHSY and CDR2 SAAADI come from the germline V gene. The CDR3 length is 12 residues. As DNA, the CDR3 is TGCGCCAGCAGTGAGCCGGGAGGCGAGCAGTACTTC. Translation gives CASSEPGGEQYF.

J is TRBJ2-7 and V is TRBV7-9, with D perhaps TRBD1 (6 bases). This CDR3 comprises 15 residues. Per germline, CDR1 SEHNR and CDR2 FQNEAQ (reference sequence). The V end lost 1 base, the J end lost 2 bases, and 12 bases lay between the germline ends. The CDR3 is CASSLVGTTPYEQYF. The CDR3, as DNA: TGTGCCAGCAGCTTAGTCGGGACAACTCCCTACGAGCAGTACTTC.

The chain links TRBV7-9 to TRBJ1-4; 8 bases map to TRBD1. The J segment lost 7 bases and the V segment lost 5 bases, leaving 6 bases of the junction unmatched. The germline V gene has CDR1 SEHNR and CDR2 FQNEAQ (reference sequence). The CDR3 covers 14 residues. The CDR3 bases are TGTGCCAGCAGCCTGGACAGGGCGGGTGAAAAACTGTTTTTT. It codes for CASSLDRAGEKLFF.

V is TRBV4-2 and J is TRBJ2-7; TRBD1 might be the D (7 bases). The ends were cut back, 0 bases at V and 4 bases at J, with 13 bases in the middle. The CDR3 is 15 residues long. Germline loops: CDR1 LGHNA, CDR2 YNFKEQ. Here the CDR3 reads CASSQDYQGGYEQYF. The CDR3 nucleotides are TGTGCCAGCAGCCAAGATTACCAGGGGGGTTACGAGCAGTACTTC.

This clone was found a few times. The chain couples TRBV25-1 to TRBJ1-6; D is perhaps TRBD1 (6 bases). The V gene's germline CDR1 is MGHDK and CDR2 SYGVNS. The length of the CDR3 is 15 residues. Trimming pared 0 bases from V and 10 bases from J, leaving 13 bases between. As DNA, the CDR3 is TGTGCCAGCAGTGAATATCAGGGGTACAGCTCACCCCTCCACTTT. Protein: CASSEYQGYSSPLHF.

CDR3 sequence: CASSLETGNSPLHF. The CDR3, as DNA: TGTGCCAGCAGCTTAGAGACAGGGAATTCACCCCTCCACTTT. The J gene is TRBJ1-6, the V gene TRBV7-9; TRBD1 aligns across 7 bases. The CDR3 covers 14 residues. After removal of 1 base from V and 7 bases from J, the junction contained 1 base not matched to a gene. Germline lookup yields CDR1 SEHNR and CDR2 FQNEAQ (reference sequence). The full variable domain, with the rest looked up from reference TRBV7-9 and TRBJ1-6, is DTGVSQNPRHKITKRGQNVTFRCDPISEHNRLYWYRQTLGQGPEFLTYFQNEAQLEKSRLLSDRFSAERPKGSFSTLEIQRTEQGDSAMYLCASSLETGNSPLHFGNGTRLTVT.

The chain couples TRBV5-5 to TRBJ1-5, with a possible D match to TRBD1 (6 bases). The CDR3 loop spans 13 amino acids. Germline lookup yields CDR1 SGHKS and CDR2 YYEKEE (reference sequence). Deletions cut 4 bases from V and 4 bases from J, with 9 bases between. The CDR3 sequence is CASSQDSNQPQHF. In DNA form, the CDR3 reads TGTGCCAGCAGCCAGGACAGTAATCAGCCCCAGCATTTT.

This sequence joins TRBV15 and TRBJ2-5; TRBD2 aligns across 12 bases. From germline, CDR1 is LNHNV and CDR2 YYDKDF (reference sequence). J gave up 0 bases and V 4 bases, and 3 bases lay outside the gene matches. This CDR3 has 16 residues. The CDR3 DNA reads TGTGCCACCAGCATCCGGACTAGCGGGAACCAAGAGACCCAGTACTTC. It is translated as CATSIRTSGNQETQYF.

The J gene is TRBJ1-2, the V gene TRBV6-1, with 7 bases fitting TRBD1. Germline V gene data show CDR1 as MNHNS and CDR2 as SASEGT. The CDR3 runs 14 residues. V was clipped by 3 bases and J by 5 bases; unmatched bases: 6. The CDR3 loop is CASSEAGTVYGYTF. The CDR3 DNA reads as TGTGCCAGCAGTGAGGCCGGGACAGTTTATGGCTACACCTTC.

The V gene is TRBV6-2 or TRBV6-3, the J gene TRBJ2-3, with 8 bases identical to TRBD2. Germline CDR1 and CDR2: MNHEY and SVGEGT. Losses at the gene ends were 4 bases for V and 5 bases for J; bases not matched to a gene: 11. The CDR3 extends over 16 amino acids. The CDR3: CASSFGVRREVDTQYF. The CDR3 nucleotides are TGTGCCAGCAGTTTCGGCGTGAGGCGGGAGGTAGATACGCAGTATTTT.